The source of this T cell receptor (beta chain) is a study of neurological immune-mediated disorders. Regarding the study as a whole: Multiple sclerosis patients had less TCR clonal expansion than even healthy controls, unlike HTLV-1-associated myelopathy.

Template-switch 5'RACE cDNA synthesis added a 10-nucleotide unique molecular identifier. Each sequencing run yielded over 200 million TCR-beta sequences from 15-18 subjects. One entry per CDR3 protein results from TCRdb running MiXCR on the 5' RACE reads. Among some 46,000 distinct CDR3 sequences, about a tenth were seen once, and the ten largest hold about 5.7%. A total of 2 million PBMCs stored at -80 degrees C provided the unsorted libraries. This clonotype was recorded at least ten times. The target antigen is unknown. J lost 0 bases, V lost 5 bases, and 5 bases had no gene match. There are 15 residues in the CDR3. Germline V gene lookup returns CDR1 SGHVS and CDR2 FNYEAQ.

The sequenced sample consisted of PBMCs. V is TRBV7-6 and J is TRBJ2-7; 9 bases align to TRBD1. The sequence was collected from a man in his 70s with HTLV-1-associated myelopathy (HAM/TSP). The CDR3 region is CASSLGTGSSYEQYF. The DNA of the CDR3 is TGTGCCAGCAGCCTAGGGACAGGGAGCTCCTACGAGCAGTACTTC.